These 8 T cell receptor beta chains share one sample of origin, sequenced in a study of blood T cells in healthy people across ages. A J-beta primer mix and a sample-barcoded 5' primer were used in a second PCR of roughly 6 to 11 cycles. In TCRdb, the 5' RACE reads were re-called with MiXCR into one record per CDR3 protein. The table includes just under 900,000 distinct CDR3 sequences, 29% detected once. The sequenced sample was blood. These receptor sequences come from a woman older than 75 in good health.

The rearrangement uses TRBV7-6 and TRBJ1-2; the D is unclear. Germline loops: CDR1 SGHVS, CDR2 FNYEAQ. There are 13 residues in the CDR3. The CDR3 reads CVSSPRGNYGYTF. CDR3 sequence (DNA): TGTGTCAGTTCCCCCCGAGGGAACTATGGCTACACCTTC.

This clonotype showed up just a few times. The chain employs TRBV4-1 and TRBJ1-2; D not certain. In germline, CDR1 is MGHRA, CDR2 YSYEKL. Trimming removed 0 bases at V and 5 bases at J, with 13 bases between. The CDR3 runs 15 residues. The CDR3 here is CASSQDITALYGYTF. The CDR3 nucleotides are TGCGCCAGCAGCCAAGATATAACCGCTCTATATGGCTACACCTTC.

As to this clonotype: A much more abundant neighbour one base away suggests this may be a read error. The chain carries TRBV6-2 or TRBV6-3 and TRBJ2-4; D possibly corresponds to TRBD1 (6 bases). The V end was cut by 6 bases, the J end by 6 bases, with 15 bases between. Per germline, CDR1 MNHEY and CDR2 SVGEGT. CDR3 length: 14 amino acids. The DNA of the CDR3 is TGTGCCAGCAGGTACGGACAGCCCCCAAACATTCAGTACTTC. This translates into CASRYGQPPNIQYF.

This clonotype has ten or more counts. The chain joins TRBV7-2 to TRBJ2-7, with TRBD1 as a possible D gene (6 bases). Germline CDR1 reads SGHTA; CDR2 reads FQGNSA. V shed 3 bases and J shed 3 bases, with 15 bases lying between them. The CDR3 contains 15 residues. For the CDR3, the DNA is TGTGCCAGCAGCTTCGGACAGCCGGAGATCTACGAGCAGTACTTC. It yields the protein CASSFGQPEIYEQYF.

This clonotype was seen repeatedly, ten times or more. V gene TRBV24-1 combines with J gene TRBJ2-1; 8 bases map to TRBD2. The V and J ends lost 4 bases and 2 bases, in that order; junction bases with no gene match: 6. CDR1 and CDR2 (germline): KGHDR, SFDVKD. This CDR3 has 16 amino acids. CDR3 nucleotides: TGTGCCACCAGTGACCCCGGGGGGGGAACCTACAATGAGCAGTTCTTC. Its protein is CATSDPGGGTYNEQFF.

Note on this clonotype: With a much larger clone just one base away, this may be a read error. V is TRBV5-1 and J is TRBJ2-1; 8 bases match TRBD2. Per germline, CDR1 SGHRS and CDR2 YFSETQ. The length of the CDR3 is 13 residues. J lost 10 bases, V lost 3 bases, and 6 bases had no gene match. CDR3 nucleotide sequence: TGCGCCAGCAGCTCGGGGACTAGTGGGGAGCAGTTCTTC. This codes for CASSSGTSGEQFF.

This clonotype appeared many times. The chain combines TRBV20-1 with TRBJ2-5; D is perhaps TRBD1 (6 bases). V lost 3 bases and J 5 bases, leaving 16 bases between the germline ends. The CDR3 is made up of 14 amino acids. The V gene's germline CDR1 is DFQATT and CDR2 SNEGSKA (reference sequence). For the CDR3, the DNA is TGCAGTGCTAGTTCTTTACAGGGTCGGGAGACCCAGTACTTC. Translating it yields CSASSLQGRETQYF.

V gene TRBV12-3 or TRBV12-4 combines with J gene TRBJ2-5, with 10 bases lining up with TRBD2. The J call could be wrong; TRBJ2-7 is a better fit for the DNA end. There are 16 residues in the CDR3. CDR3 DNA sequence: TGTGCCAGCAGCCTAGCGGGAGTCCCGGGTGCCTACGAGCAGTACTTC. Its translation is CASSLAGVPGAYEQYF.